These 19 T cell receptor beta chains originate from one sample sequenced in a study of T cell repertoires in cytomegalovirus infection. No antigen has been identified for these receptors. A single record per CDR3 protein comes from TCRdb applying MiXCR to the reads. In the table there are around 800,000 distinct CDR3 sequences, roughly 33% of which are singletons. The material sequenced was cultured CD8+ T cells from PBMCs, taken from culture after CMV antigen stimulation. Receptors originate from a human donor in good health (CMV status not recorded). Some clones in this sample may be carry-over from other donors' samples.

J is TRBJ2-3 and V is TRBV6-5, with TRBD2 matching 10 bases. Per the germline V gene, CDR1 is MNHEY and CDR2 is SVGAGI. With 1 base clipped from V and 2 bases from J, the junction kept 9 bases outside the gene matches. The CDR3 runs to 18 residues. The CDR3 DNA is TGTGCCAGCAGTTACTACCCCCCAGCGGGGGGGTCCACAGATACGCAGTATTTT. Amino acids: CASSYYPPAGGSTDTQYF.

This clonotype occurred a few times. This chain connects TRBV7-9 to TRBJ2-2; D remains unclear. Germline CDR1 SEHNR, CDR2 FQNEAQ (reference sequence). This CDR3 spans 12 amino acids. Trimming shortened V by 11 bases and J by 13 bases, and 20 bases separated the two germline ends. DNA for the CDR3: TGTGCCTCCTCCCTGGGATACCCAAGGCTGTTTTTT. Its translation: CASSLGYPRLFF.

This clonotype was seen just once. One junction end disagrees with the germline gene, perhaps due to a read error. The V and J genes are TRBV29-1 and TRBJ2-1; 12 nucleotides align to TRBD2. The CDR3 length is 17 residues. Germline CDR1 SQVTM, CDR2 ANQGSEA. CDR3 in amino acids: CSIEGPLAGGIYNEQFF. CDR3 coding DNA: TGCAGCATTGAGGGCCCGCTAGCGGGGGGGATATACAATGAGCAGTTCTTC.

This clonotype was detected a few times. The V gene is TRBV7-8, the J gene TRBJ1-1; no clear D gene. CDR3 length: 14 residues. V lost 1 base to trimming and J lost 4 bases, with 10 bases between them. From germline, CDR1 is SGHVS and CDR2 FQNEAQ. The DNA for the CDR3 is TGTGCCAGCAGCTTAGGCAGGAGTTTCACTGAAGCTTTCTTT. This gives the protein CASSLGRSFTEAFF.

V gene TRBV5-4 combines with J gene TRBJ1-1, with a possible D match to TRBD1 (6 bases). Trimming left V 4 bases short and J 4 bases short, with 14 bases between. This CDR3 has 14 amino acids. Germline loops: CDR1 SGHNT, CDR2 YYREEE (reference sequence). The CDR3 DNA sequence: TGTGCCAGCAGCCAGAGGGACAATCCCACTGAAGCTTTCTTT. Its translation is CASSQRDNPTEAFF.

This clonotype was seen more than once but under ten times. The CDR3 DNA reads as TGTGCCAGCAGCCAGGGGGATGTGGATTCCTGGGGCTACACCTTC. It specifies CASSQGDVDSWGYTF. V and J are TRBV4-2 and TRBJ1-2, with a tentative D call TRBD1 (5 bases). The CDR3 contains 15 residues. V was shortened by 3 bases and J by 8 bases, with 19 bases between the two germline ends. The germline CDR1 and CDR2 sequences are LGHNA and YNFKEQ.

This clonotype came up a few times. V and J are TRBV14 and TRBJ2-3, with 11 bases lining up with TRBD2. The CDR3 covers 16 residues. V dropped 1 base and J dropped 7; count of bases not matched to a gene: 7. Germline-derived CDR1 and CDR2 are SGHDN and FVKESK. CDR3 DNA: TGTGCCAGCAGCCAAGTGGGGGGACTAGCGGCCAATACGCAGTATTTT. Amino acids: CASSQVGGLAANTQYF.

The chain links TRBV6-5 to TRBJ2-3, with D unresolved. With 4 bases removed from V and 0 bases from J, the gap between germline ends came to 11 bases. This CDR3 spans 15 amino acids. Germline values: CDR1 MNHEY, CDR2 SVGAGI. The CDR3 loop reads CASSFGRASTDTQYF. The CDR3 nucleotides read TGTGCCAGCAGTTTCGGACGCGCAAGCACAGATACGCAGTATTTT.

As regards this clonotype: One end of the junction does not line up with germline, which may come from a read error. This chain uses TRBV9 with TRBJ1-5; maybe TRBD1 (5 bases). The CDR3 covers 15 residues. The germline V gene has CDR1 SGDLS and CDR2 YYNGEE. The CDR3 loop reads CACSAGTASNQPQHF. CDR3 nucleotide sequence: TGTGCCTGCAGCGCCGGGACGGCGAGCAATCAGCCCCAGCATTTT. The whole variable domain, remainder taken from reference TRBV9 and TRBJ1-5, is DSGVTQTPKHLITATGQRVTLRCSPRSGDLSVYWYQQSLDQGLQFLIQYYNGEERAKGNILERFSAQQFPDLHSELNLSSLELGDSALYFCACSAGTASNQPQHFGDGTRLSIL.

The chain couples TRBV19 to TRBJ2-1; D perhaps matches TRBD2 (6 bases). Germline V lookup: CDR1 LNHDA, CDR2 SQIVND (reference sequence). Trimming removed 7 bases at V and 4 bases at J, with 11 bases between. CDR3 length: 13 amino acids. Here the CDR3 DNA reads TGTGCCAGTACCGGGGCGGGGTACAATGAGCAGTTCTTC. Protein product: CASTGAGYNEQFF.

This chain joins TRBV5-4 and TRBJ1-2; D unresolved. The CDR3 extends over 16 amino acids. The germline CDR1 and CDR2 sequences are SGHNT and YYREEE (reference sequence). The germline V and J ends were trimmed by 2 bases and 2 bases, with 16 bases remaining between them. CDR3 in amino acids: CASSLPQAGPNYGYTF. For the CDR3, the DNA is TGTGCCAGCAGCTTACCGCAGGCCGGGCCCAACTATGGCTACACCTTC.

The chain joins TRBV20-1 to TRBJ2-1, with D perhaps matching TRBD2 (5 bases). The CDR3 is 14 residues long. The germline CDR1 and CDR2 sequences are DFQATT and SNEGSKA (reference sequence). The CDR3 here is CSARDYFTYNEQFF. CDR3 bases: TGCAGCGCACGCGACTACTTTACCTACAATGAGCAGTTCTTC.

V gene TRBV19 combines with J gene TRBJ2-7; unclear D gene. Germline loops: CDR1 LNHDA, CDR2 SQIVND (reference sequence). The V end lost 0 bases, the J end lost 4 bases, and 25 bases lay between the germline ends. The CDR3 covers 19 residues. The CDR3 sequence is CASSIDPSCWVKRTYEQYF. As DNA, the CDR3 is TGTGCCAGTAGTATAGACCCTTCTTGTTGGGTCAAGCGAACTTACGAGCAGTACTTC.

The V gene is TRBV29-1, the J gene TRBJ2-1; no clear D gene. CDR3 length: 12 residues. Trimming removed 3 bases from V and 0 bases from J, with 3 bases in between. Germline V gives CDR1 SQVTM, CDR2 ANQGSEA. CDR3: CSVDLSYNEQFF. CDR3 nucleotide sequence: TGCAGCGTTGATCTCTCCTACAATGAGCAGTTCTTC.

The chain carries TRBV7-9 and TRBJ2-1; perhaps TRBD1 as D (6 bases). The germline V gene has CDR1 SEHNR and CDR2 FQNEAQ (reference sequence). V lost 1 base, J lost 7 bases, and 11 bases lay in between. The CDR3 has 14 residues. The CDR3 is CASSLENRVNEQFF. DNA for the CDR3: TGTGCCAGCAGCTTAGAGAACAGGGTAAATGAGCAGTTCTTC.

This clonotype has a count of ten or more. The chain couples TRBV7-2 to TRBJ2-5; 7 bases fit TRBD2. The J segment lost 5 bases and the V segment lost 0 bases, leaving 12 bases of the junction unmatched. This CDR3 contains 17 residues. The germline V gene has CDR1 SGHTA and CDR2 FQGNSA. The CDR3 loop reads CASSLADESGDAETQYF. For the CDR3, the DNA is TGTGCCAGCAGCTTAGCGGACGAGAGCGGGGATGCGGAGACCCAGTACTTC.

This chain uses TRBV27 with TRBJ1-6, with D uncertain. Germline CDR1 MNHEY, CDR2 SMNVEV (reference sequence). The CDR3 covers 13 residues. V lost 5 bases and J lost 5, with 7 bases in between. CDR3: CASSLGDNSPLHF. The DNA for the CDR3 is TGTGCCAGCAGTCTAGGAGATAATTCACCCCTCCACTTT.

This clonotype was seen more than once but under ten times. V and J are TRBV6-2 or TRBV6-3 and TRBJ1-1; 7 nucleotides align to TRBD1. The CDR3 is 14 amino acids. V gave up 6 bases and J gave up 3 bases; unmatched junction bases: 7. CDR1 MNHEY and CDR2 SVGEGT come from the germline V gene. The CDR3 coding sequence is TGTGCCAGCAGCGATACAGGGGCAGACACTGAAGCTTTCTTT. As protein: CASSDTGADTEAFF.

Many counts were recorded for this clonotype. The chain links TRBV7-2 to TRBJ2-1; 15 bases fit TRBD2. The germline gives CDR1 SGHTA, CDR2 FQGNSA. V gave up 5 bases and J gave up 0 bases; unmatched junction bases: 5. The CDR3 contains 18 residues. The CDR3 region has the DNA TGTGCCAGCAGCCTGGGACTAGCGGGGGGACCCTCCTACAATGAGCAGTTCTTC. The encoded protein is CASSLGLAGGPSYNEQFF.